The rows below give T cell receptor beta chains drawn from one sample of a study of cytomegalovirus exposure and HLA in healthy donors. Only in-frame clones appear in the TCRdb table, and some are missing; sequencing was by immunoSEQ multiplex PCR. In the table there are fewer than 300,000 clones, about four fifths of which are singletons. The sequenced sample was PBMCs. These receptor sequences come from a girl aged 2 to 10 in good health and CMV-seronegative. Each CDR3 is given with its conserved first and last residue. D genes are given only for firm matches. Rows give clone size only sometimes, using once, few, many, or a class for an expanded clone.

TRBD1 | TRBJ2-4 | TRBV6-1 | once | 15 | TGTGCCAGCAGTGAAGCTTCCGGGACAGGGATATTGCAGTACTTC | CASSEASGTGILQYF
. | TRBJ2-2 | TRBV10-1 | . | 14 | TGCGCCAGCCGAGACTCGACCAACACCGGGGAGCTGTTTTTT | CASRDSTNTGELFF
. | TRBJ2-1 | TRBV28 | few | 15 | TGTGCCAGCAGTTTTTCGGGGACTGTTGGCAATGAGCAGTTCTTC | CASSFSGTVGNEQFF
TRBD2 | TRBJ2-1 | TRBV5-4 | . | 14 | TGTGCCAGCAGCTTGGGGCGGGAGGGCGATGAGCAGTTCTTC | CASSLGREGDEQFF
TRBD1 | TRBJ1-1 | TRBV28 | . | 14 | TGTGCCAGCAGTTTGACAGGGGGTCGCACTGAAGCTTTCTTT | CASSLTGGRTEAFF
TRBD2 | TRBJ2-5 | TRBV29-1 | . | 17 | TGCAGCGTTGTTTTTGCGGGAGGCTCCGTGGTCCAAGAGACCCAGTACTTC | CSVVFAGGSVVQETQYF
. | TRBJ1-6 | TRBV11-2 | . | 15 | TGTGCCAGTGCAGTGGGGCGGGGCTGGAATTCACCCCTCCACTTT | CASAVGRGWNSPLHF
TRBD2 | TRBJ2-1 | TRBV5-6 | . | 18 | TGTGCCAGCAGCTGGAAAATCGGGACTAGCGGGAGGGGGAATGAGCAGTTCTTC | CASSWKIGTSGRGNEQFF
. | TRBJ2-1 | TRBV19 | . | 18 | TGTGCCAGTAGTACCTCCTCTTCCGGCGGTCTGTCCTACAATGAGCAGTTCTTC | CASSTSSSGGLSYNEQFF
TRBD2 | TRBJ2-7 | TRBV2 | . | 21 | TGTGCCAGCAGTGAAGCTCTAGGACAAGGGACTAGCGGGGTGATTACCTACGAGCAGTACTTC | CASSEALGQGTSGVITYEQYF
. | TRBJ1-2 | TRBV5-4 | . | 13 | TGTGCCAGCAGCCTCGACAGGCTATATGGCTACACCTTC | CASSLDRLYGYTF
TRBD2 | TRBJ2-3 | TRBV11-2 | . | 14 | TGTGCCAGCAGCACTGGACTAGCGGAAGATACGCAGTATTTT | CASSTGLAEDTQYF
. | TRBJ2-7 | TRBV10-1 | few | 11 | TGCGCCAGCAGTGGACAGTCCGAGCAGTACTTC | CASSGQSEQYF
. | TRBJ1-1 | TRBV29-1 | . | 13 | TGCAGCGTTTTTTCTGGGAGGAACACTGAAGCTTTCTTT | CSVFSGRNTEAFF
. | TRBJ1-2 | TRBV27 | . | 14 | TGTGCCAGCAGTCCGACACTCGCTCCCTATGGCTACACCTTC | CASSPTLAPYGYTF
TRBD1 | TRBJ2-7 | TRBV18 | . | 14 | TGCGCCAGCTCACCTAGGACAGGTGACTACGAGCAGTACTTC | CASSPRTGDYEQYF
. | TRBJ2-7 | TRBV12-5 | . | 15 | TGTGCTAGTGGTTTCGCCGGGGTGAGCTCCTACGAGCAGTACTTC | CASGFAGVSSYEQYF
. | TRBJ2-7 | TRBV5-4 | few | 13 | TGTGCCAGCAGCTCGGGACTCTGGGGGGAGCAGTACTTC | CASSSGLWGEQYF
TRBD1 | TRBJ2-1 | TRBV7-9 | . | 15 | TGTGCCAGCAGTTCCGACCGGGACAGGGGGTCTGAGCAGTTCTTC | CASSSDRDRGSEQFF
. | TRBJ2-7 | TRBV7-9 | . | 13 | TGTGCCAGCAGCTCGGACACATACTACGAGCAGTACTTC | CASSSDTYYEQYF
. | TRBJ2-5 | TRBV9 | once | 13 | TGTGCCAGCAGCCTCAGCGCCCAAGAGACCCAGTACTTC | CASSLSAQETQYF
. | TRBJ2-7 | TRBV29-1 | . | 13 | TGCAGCGTTGAAACTGGGGAGGCCTACGAGCAGTACTTC | CSVETGEAYEQYF
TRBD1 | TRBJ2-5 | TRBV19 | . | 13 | TGTGCCAGTAGGACAGGGCTTGGAGAGACCCAGTACTTC | CASRTGLGETQYF
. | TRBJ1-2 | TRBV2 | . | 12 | TGTGCCAGCAGTGATTCCCGGGGTGGCTACACCTTC | CASSDSRGGYTF
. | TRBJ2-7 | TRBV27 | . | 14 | TGTGCCAGCAGCCGCGGGGTCCCCTCCTACGAGCAGTACTTC | CASSRGVPSYEQYF
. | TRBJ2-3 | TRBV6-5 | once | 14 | TGTGCCAGCAGCTACCCAGGGGTCACGGATACGCAGTATTTT | CASSYPGVTDTQYF
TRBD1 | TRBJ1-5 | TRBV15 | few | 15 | TGTGCCACCGCTAGGGACAGGGGTTTCAATCAGCCCCAGCATTTT | CATARDRGFNQPQHF
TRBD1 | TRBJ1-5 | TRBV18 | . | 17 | TGTGCCAGCTCATCAACGACAGGGGGAGCAGGCAATCAGCCCCAGCATTTT | CASSSTTGGAGNQPQHF
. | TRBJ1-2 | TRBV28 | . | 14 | TGTGCCAGCACTCAGATTCAGCAGGTCTATGGCTACACCTTC | CASTQIQQVYGYTF
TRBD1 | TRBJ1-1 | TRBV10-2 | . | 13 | TGCGTCAGCAGTGAGTTCCAGGGGGACGAAGCTTTCTTT | CVSSEFQGDEAFF
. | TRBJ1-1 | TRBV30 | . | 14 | TGTGCCTGGAGCCATACCACAGGGAACACTGAAGCTTTCTTT | CAWSHTTGNTEAFF
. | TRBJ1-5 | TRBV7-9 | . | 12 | TGTTCCAGCAGCTCGTCCAATCAGCCCCAGCATTTT | CSSSSSNQPQHF
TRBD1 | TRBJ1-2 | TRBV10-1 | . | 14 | TGCGCGGTGGACAGGGGGCTGGGGGGATATGGCTACACCTTC | CAVDRGLGGYGYTF
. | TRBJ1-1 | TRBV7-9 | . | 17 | TGTGCCAGCAGACCCAACCCCGCCCACAGGGCCGGCACTGAAGCTTTCTTT | CASRPNPAHRAGTEAFF
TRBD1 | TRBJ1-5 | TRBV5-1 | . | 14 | TGCGCCAGCAGCCGGACAGGGTACGGTCAGCCCCAGCATTTT | CASSRTGYGQPQHF
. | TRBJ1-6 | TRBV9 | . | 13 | TGTGCCAGCAGCGTAGTTCAGGGTTCACCCCTCCACTTT | CASSVVQGSPLHF
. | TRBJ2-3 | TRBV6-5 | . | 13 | TGTGCCAGCAGTTATTTTAGCGCAGATACGCAGTATTTT | CASSYFSADTQYF
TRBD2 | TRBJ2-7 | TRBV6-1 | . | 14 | TGTGCCAGCAGTGAACAGCGGGGAAGCTACGAGCAGTACTTC | CASSEQRGSYEQYF
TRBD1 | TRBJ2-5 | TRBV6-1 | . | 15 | TGTGCCAGCAGTGTAACGTCAGGGGGCGGAGAGACCCAGTACTTC | CASSVTSGGGETQYF
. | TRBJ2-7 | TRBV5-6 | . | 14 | TGTGCCAGCAGCTCGGGACTCCAAGTGTACGAGCAGTACTTC | CASSSGLQVYEQYF
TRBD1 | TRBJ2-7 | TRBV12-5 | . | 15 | TGTGCTAGTGGCAACACAGGGGGCACTTTCGGCGAGCAGTACTTC | CASGNTGGTFGEQYF
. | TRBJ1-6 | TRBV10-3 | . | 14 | TGTGCCATCAGTAGTCAGTCGGCGGATTCACCCCTCCACTTT | CAISSQSADSPLHF
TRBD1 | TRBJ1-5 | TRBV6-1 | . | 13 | TGTGCCAGTGGACAGGGCGGTTTTCAGCCCCAGCATTTT | CASGQGGFQPQHF
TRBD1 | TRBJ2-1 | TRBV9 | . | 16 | TGTGCCAGCAGCTCGACGGACAGGGGGCCTTGGAATGAGCAGTTCTTC | CASSSTDRGPWNEQFF
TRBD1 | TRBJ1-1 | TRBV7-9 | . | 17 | TGTGCCAGCAGCTTAGGAATACAGGGGCGCCGTAACACTGAAGCTTTCTTT | CASSLGIQGRRNTEAFF